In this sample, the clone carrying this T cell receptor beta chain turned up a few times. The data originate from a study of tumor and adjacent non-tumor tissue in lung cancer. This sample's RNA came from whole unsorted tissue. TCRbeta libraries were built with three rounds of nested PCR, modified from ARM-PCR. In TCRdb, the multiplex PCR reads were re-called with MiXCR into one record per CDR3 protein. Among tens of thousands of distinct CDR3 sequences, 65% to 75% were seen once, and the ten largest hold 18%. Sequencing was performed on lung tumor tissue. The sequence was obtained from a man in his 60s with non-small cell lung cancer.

The DNA of the CDR3 is TGTGCCAGCAGTTTTTGGGGGAGTGGGAACACCGGGGAGCTGTTTTTT. Its translation: CASSFWGSGNTGELFF. The chain links TRBV28 to TRBJ2-2, with D perhaps matching TRBD1 or TRBD2 (5 bases each). Per the germline V gene, CDR1 is MDHEN and CDR2 is SYDVKM. The V end was cut by 3 bases, the J end by 1 base, with 12 bases between. The CDR3 is made up of 16 amino acids.